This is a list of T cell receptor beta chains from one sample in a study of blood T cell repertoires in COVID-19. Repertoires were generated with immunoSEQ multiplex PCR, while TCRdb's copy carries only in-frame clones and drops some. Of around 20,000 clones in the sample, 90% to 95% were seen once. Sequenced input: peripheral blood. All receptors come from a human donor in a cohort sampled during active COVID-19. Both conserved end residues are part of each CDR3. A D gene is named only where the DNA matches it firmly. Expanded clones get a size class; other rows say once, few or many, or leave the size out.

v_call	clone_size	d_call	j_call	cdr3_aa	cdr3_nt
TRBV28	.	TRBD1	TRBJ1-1	CASSGQSNTEAFF	TGTGCCAGCTCGGGACAGTCGAACACTGAAGCTTTCTTT
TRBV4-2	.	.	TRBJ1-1	CASSYEGVEAFF	TGTGCCAGCAGTTACGAGGGGGTTGAAGCTTTCTTT
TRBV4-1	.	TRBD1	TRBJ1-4	CASSPDRGRYEKLFF	TGCGCCAGCAGCCCTGACAGGGGGCGATATGAAAAACTGTTTTTT
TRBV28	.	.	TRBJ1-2	CASSLPLYGYTF	TGTGCCAGCAGTTTACCTCTTTATGGCTACACCTTC
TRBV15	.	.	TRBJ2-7	CATSSQGGAGVHEQYF	TGTGCCACCAGCAGCCAGGGTGGGGCAGGCGTCCACGAGCAGTACTTC
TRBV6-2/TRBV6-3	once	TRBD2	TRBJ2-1	CASSPVGGSGRSGEQFF	TGTGCCAGCAGTCCAGTGGGGGGTAGCGGGAGATCAGGTGAGCAGTTCTTC
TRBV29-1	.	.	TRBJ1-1	CSVESIRGRDTEAFF	TGCAGCGTTGAATCAATCCGGGGGAGGGACACTGAAGCTTTCTTT
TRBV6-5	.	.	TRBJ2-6	CASSSGSSGANVLTF	TGTGCCAGCAGTTCCGGGAGCTCTGGGGCCAACGTCCTGACTTTC
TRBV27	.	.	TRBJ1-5	CASSPQNSNQPQHF	TGTGCCAGCAGTCCACAGAATAGCAATCAGCCCCAGCATTTT
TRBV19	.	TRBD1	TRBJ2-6	CASSSLTGAGANVLTF	TGTGCCAGTAGTTCATTAACAGGGGCTGGGGCCAACGTCCTGACTTTC
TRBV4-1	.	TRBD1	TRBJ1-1	CASSQDRDRAGTEAFF	TGCGCCAGCAGCCAAGATAGGGACAGGGCAGGCACTGAAGCTTTCTTT
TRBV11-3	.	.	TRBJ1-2	CASSIDSLINYGYTF	TGTGCCAGCAGCATCGACAGTCTAATAAACTATGGCTACACCTTC
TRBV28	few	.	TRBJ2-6	CASRRPSGANVLTF	TGTGCCAGCCGGAGACCCTCTGGGGCCAACGTCCTGACTTTC
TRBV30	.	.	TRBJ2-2	CAWGGGQLNTGELFF	TGTGCCTGGGGCGGCGGACAGTTGAACACCGGGGAGCTGTTTTTT
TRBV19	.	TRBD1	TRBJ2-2	CASSSYRGTGELFF	TGTGCCAGTAGTTCATACAGGGGCACCGGGGAGCTGTTTTTT
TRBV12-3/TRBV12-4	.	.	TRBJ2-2	CASRLAGELFF	TGTGCCAGTAGACTTGCCGGGGAGCTGTTTTTT
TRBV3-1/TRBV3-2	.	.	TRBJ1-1	CASNYYGREIEAFF	TGTGCCAGCAACTATTATGGACGGGAAATTGAAGCTTTCTTT
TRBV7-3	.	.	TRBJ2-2	CASSLRGGSETGELFF	TGTGCCAGCAGCTTAAGGGGTGGGAGCGAGACCGGGGAGCTGTTTTTT
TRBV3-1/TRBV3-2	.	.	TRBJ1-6	CASSNVPNSPLHF	TGTGCCAGCAGCAATGTCCCGAATTCACCCCTCCACTTT
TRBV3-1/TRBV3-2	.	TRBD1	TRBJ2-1	CASSQPRDREGNEQFF	TGTGCCAGCAGCCAACCCCGGGACAGGGAAGGCAATGAGCAGTTCTTC
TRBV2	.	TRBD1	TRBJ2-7	CASSVGTGTYEQYF	TGTGCCAGCAGTGTAGGGACAGGGACCTACGAGCAGTACTTC
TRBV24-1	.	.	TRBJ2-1	CATSDGSPSGYNEQFF	TGTGCCACCAGTGATGGTAGCCCCTCGGGGTACAATGAGCAGTTCTTC
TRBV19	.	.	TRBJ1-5	CATKSGRGNQPQHF	TGTGCCACCAAGTCGGGTCGCGGCAATCAGCCCCAGCATTTT
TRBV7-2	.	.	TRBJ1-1	CASSPSSRYTEAFF	TGTGCCAGCAGCCCGTCCTCTAGGTACACTGAAGCTTTCTTT
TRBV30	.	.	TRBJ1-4	CAFSWRHNEKLFF	TGTGCCTTCTCGTGGAGGCATAATGAAAAACTGTTTTTT
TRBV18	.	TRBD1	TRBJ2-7	CASSPGQGASYEQYF	TGTGCCAGCTCACCGGGACAGGGGGCGTCCTACGAGCAGTACTTC
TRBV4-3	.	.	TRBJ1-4	CASSQGAPGGTNEKLFF	TGCGCCAGCAGCCAAGGTGCGCCCGGAGGGACTAATGAAAAACTGTTTTTT
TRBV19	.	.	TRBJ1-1	CASSLQGSGGTEAFF	TGTGCCAGTAGTCTACAGGGAAGTGGAGGAACTGAAGCTTTCTTT
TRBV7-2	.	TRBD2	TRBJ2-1	CASSLIHVAGTYNEQFF	TGTGCCAGCAGCTTAATCCATGTAGCGGGCACCTACAATGAGCAGTTCTTC
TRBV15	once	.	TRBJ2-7	CATSRDWGGGEQYF	TGTGCCACCAGCAGAGATTGGGGGGGCGGCGAGCAGTACTTC
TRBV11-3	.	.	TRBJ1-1	CASRGGTTEAFF	TGTGCCAGCAGGGGGGGGACGACTGAAGCTTTCTTT
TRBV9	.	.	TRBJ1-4	CASSVGTAGNEKLFF	TGTGCCAGCAGCGTAGGTACAGCCGGAAATGAAAAACTGTTTTTT
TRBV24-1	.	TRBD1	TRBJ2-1	CATSDPGTGAPEFSYNEQFF	TGTGCCACCAGTGACCCCGGGACAGGGGCCCCGGAATTCTCCTACAATGAGCAGTTCTTC
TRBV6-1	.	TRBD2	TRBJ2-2	CASSERGGGLGTGELFF	TGTGCCAGCAGTGAACGTGGCGGGGGGTTAGGCACCGGGGAGCTGTTTTTT
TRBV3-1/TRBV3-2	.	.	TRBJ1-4	CASSQDMALFF	TGTGCCAGCAGCCAAGATATGGCACTGTTTTTT
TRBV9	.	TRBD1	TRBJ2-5	CASSTRDRGPETQYF	TGTGCCAGCAGCACCCGGGACAGGGGGCCGGAGACCCAGTACTTC
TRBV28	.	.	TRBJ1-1	CASNLGTRGTEAFF	TGTGCCAGCAATCTAGGGACCAGGGGCACTGAAGCTTTCTTT
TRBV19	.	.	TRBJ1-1	CASSISGQFAFF	TGTGCCAGTAGTATCTCCGGACAATTCGCTTTCTTT
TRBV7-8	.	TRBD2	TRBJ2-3	CASSSRSGGATDTQYF	TGTGCCAGCAGCTCCCGCAGCGGGGGGGCAACAGATACGCAGTATTTT
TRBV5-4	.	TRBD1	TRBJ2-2	CASSPRQGTFTGELFF	TGTGCCAGCAGCCCAAGACAGGGGACCTTCACCGGGGAGCTGTTTTTT